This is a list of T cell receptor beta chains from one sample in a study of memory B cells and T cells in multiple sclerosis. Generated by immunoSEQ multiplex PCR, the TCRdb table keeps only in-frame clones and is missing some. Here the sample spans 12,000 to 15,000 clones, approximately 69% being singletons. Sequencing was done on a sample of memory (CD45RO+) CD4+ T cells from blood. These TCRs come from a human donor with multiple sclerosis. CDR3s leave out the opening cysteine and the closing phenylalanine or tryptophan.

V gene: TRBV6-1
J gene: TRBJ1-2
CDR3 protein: ASSGGGRGRYGYT

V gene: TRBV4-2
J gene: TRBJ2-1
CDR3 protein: ASSQSVAELTNSYNEQF

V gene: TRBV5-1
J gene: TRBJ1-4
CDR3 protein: ASSLGQGNEKLF

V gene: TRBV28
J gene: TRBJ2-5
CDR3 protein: ASSFSGTGGLETQY

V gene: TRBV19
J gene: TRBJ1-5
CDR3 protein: ASSPQGSNQPQH

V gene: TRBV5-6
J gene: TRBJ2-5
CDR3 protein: ASSFRRLAGETQY

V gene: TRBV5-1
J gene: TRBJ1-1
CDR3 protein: ASSPGQGVNTEAF

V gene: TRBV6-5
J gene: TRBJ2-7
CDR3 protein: ASRTGYREQY

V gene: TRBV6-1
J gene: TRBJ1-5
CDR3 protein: ASTLGGNQH

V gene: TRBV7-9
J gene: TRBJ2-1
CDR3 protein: ASRKAGGPIYNEQF

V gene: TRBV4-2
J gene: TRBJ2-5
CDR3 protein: ASSQGFSGQGLQETQY

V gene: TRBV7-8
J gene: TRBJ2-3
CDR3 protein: ASSLAAGWTDTQY

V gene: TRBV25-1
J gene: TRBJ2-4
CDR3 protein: ASSEERQGNIQY

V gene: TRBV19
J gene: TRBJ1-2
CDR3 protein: ASSRPERGYGYT

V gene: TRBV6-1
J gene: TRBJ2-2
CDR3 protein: ASSGLTVNTGELF

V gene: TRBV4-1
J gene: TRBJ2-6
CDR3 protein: ASSQGDRFSGANVLT

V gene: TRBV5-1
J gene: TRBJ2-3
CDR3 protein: ASSHGGVDTQY

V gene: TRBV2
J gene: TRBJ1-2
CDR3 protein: ASSNTGSGYT

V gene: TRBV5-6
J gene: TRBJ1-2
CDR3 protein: ASGQAQGYKGYT

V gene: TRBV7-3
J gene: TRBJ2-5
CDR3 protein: ASSLAWETQY

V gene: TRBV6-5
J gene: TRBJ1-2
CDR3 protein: ASSSGQASYGYT

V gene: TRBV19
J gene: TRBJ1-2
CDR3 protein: ASSMGAGYT

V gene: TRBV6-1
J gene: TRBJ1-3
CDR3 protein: ASSEAGRGSGNTIY

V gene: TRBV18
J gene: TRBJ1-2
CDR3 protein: ASSRSANGYT

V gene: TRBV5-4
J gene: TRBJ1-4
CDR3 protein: ASSLKQGGEKLF

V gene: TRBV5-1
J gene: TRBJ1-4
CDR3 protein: ASSSGLGEKLF

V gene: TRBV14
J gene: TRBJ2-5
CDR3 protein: ASSLQGAETQY

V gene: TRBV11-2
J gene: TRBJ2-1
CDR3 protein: ASSYYNEQF

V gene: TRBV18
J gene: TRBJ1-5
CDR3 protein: ASSPSTGSSNQPQH

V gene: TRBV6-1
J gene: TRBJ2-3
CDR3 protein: ASSVSGPPLDTQY

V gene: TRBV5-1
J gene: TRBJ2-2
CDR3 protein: ASSISTGNTGELF